The 6 T cell receptor beta chains in this list originate from one sample, sequenced in a study of blood T cell repertoires in COVID-19. Profiling relied on immunoSEQ multiplex PCR, and the TCRdb table lists in-frame clones only, not all of them. Here the sample spans fewer than 60,000 clones, about four fifths being singletons. Specimen: peripheral blood. The source is a man aged 65 to 85 with active COVID-19.

V usage is TRBV30 and J usage is TRBJ1-4; no clear D. The CDR3 covers 16 residues. The germline V gene encodes CDR1 GTSNPN and CDR2 SVGIG (reference sequence). The ends were cut back, 2 bases at V and 3 bases at J, with 16 bases in the middle. The CDR3 loop is CAWSPFLSPANEKLFF. CDR3 sequence (DNA): TGTGCCTGGAGTCCCTTCCTATCTCCGGCTAATGAAAAACTGTTTTTT.

CDR3 amino acids: CASSRDRFEQYF. CDR3 nucleotides: TGTGCCAGCAGTCGCGACAGGTTCGAGCAGTACTTC. The chain recombines TRBV6-6 with TRBJ2-7, with D tentatively TRBD1 (6 bases). Between the trimmed V and J ends, which lost 5 bases and 6 bases, there was a span of 11 bases. CDR3 length equals 12 residues. Germline V lookup: CDR1 MNHNY, CDR2 SVGAGI (reference sequence).

Worth noting for this clone: At the DNA level, this CDR3 is encoded by other sequences in the same sample as well. V usage is TRBV18 and J usage is TRBJ2-2; D perhaps matches TRBD2 (6 bases). This CDR3 contains 13 residues. Germline CDR1 KGHSH, CDR2 LQKENI. The germline V and J ends were trimmed by 3 bases and 6 bases, with 8 bases remaining between them. CDR3 in DNA: TGTGCCAGCTCACCGAGGGAGGCCGGGGAGCTGTTTTTT. This translates into CASSPREAGELFF.

The V gene is TRBV19, the J gene TRBJ2-5; 9 bases are a match to TRBD2. Germline-derived CDR1 and CDR2 are LNHDA and SQIVND (reference sequence). The trim removed 4 bases at V and 1 base at J, leaving 7 bases unmatched. The CDR3 consists of 16 residues. Written as DNA, the CDR3 is TGTGCCAGTAGTAGCCCCACTAGCGGGCGCCAAGAGACCCAGTACTTC. Translation: CASSSPTSGRQETQYF.

The chain has TRBV3-1 (or the pseudogene TRBV3-2) and TRBJ1-4; D gene unclear. Germline values: CDR1 LGHDT, CDR2 YNNKEL (reference sequence). The CDR3 extends over 17 amino acids. The V end lost 1 base, the J end lost 0 bases, and 12 bases lay between the germline ends. CDR3 coding DNA: TGTGCCAGCAGCCAAGTTGCAGGTTCCGCAACTAATGAAAAACTGTTTTTT. This gives the protein CASSQVAGSATNEKLFF.

This chain uses TRBV5-1 with TRBJ1-5; 8 nucleotides agree with TRBD1. The J segment lost 5 bases and the V segment lost 4 bases, leaving 8 bases of the junction unmatched. The CDR3 contains 15 residues. Looked up from germline, CDR1 is SGHRS and CDR2 is YFSETQ. This chain's CDR3 is CASSPGTGRDQPQHF. CDR3 DNA: TGCGCCAGCAGCCCGGGGACAGGTCGCGATCAGCCCCAGCATTTT.